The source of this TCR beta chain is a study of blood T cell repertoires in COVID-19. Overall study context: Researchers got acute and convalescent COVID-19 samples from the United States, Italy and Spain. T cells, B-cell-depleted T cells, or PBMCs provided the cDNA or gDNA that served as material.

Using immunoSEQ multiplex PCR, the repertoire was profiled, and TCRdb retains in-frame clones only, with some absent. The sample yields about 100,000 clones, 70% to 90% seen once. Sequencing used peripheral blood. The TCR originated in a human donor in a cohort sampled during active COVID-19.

In nucleotides, the CDR3 is TGTGCCAGCTCACCCCGGATCATGACAGGGGTGGTGAACACTGAAGCTTTCTTT. It specifies CASSPRIMTGVVNTEAFF. This sequence joins TRBV18 and TRBJ1-1; TRBD1 matches 8 bases. J lost 0 bases, V lost 3 bases, and 12 bases had no gene match. The CDR3 sequence is 18 residues long. The germline gives CDR1 KGHSH, CDR2 LQKENI.